This record concerns one TCR beta chain sequence. Its antigen is still unknown. Base qualities were left out, and no much larger clone turns up one base away. This sample was taken from a study of T cell responses to AZD1222 COVID-19 vaccine (dated by TCRdb to about 2021). For the wider study: AZD1222 recipients with second doses at about 4 weeks or about 12 weeks were pooled, because spike-specific TCR depth and breadth did not differ between schedules. Trial participants were enrolled by age into 18-55, 56-69 and 70-plus year subgroups, with roughly 150, 30 and 60 TCR-sequenced participants respectively. A total of roughly 240 trial participants underwent TCR sequencing, of whom 207 received two doses of AZD1222 and around 26 received two doses of the MenACWY control vaccine.

Overall study results and their limits: Participants were mostly white British, with more females than males. The authors suggested clonal diversity may have been underestimated. Reportedly, almost half of the unique spike-specific TCRs recognized epitopes lying outside the regions that are mutated in the B.1.351 and B.1.1.7 variants. After two AZD1222 doses, spike-specific TCR breadth and depth were significantly higher than at day 0 and than in MenACWY recipients. Because no samples from the day 14 peak response were available, repertoires could be characterized only after the peak T cell response. In the small 56-69-year group, the increase in depth fell short of significance, most likely because of low power. Conclusions about previously exposed vaccinees are limited, since just a handful of AZD1222 recipients were seropositive for SARS-CoV-2 at baseline. The whole spike protein was spanned by vaccine-associated CD4 TCRs, and dominant responses were seen in regions 160-218 and 743-854.

The time point label corresponds to: baseline before first vaccination. Samples from vaccinated people were obtained from the UK trials COV001 and COV002, which included a single-blind randomized controlled phase 2/3 trial of AZD1222 (ChAdOx1 nCoV-19) in healthy adults. For TCRbeta chain sequencing, PBMC samples from trial participants were taken at day 0 and at day 28 after the second dose. The CDR3 regions of human TCRbeta chains were analyzed by immunosequencing. Concerning the study's data processing: TCRs in the repertoires were matched against a reference library of SARS-CoV-2-specific TCRs that had been generated with the MIRA antigen-specificity platform. Breadth meant the fraction of unique TCRs that were SARS-CoV-2-associated, whereas depth meant the fraction of total T cells that were SARS-CoV-2-associated. Using the MIRA data, each spike-specific TCR was mapped to the spike region that the TCR reacts to and placed in a CD4 or CD8 class. Log10-transformed breadth and depth values were compared by one-way ANOVA with Sidak's multiple comparisons tests. TCRdb re-hosts the immuneACCESS table, in-frame sequences only. Its copies lack some clones; in the studies checked, an unresolved V gene accounts for under half of them, and the cause for the rest is not known. The D gene and trimming were derived from the DNA, and the V and J assignments and clone size from that table. Within this sample are roughly 140,000 clones, with about nine tenths of them counted one time only. Less than 2% of the sample is in the top ten clones.

The CDR3 has 14 amino acids, counting the end cysteine and phenylalanine. Only the CDR3 portion is preserved as DNA: 42 bases, with reading frame beginning at the first base. V loses 0 bases at its end and J loses 5 bases; junction bases beyond the gene matches: 2. The germline V gene encodes CDR1 LNHDA and CDR2 SQIVND (reference sequence). The sequence joins TRBV19 to TRBJ1-1; 8 junctional bases match TRBD1. This material consisted of peripheral blood, taken on day 0 of AZD1222 vaccination. The TCR originated in an adult in good health. The CDR3 reads as follows: CASSIDTGGTEAFF. The bases read TGTGCCAGTAGTATAGATACAGGGGGGACTGAAGCTTTCTTT.